The 2 T cell receptor beta chains presented below share a single source sample, sequenced in a study of blood T cell repertoires in COVID-19. Measured with immunoSEQ multiplex PCR; TCRdb has only the in-frame clones, and not every one. The table lists approximately 100,000 clones, approximately 88% of them singletons. The specimen was peripheral blood. These receptors were obtained from a man aged 55 to 69 with acute or convalescent COVID-19.

The rearrangement links TRBV6-6 to TRBJ2-5, with 8 bases matching TRBD1. The CDR3 runs 15 residues. Germline values: CDR1 MNHNY, CDR2 SVGAGI (reference sequence). With 2 bases clipped from V and 5 bases from J, the junction kept 7 bases outside the gene matches. For the CDR3, the DNA is TGTGCCAGCAGTTACGTCAGGGGGCCTTGGGAGACCCAGTACTTC. Its translation is CASSYVRGPWETQYF.

V gene TRBV6-4 combines with J gene TRBJ2-7, with 9 positions matching TRBD1. The CDR3 totals 14 residues. J gave up 7 bases and V 5 bases, and 9 bases lay outside the gene matches. Germline CDR1 is MRHNA and CDR2 is SNTAGT. The CDR3 is CASSFRDRAKEQYV. The CDR3 DNA reads as TGTGCCAGCAGTTTCCGGGACAGGGCGAAGGAGCAGTACGTC.